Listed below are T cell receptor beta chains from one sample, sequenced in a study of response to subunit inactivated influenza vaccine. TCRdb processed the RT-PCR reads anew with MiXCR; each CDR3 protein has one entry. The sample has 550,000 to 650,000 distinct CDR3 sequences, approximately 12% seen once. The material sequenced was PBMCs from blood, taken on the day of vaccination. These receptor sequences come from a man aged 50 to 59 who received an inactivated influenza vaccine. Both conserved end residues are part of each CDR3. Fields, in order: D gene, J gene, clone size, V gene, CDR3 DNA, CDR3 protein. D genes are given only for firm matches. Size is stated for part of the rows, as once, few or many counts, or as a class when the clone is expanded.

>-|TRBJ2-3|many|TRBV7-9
TGTGCCAGCAGTCTCTCTTTACGACCCACAGATACGCAGTATTTT
CASSLSLRPTDTQYF
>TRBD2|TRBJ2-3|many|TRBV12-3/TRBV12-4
TGTGCCAGCAGGTGGCGGGGGACAGATACGCAGTATTTT
CASRWRGTDTQYF
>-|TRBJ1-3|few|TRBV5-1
TGCGCCAGCAGCTTGGGAGACACCATATATTTT
CASSLGDTIYF
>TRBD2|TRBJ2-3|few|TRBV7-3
TGTGCCACCAAAGCGGGGAGGGGTACAGATACGCAGTATTTT
CATKAGRGTDTQYF
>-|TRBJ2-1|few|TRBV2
TGTGTCAGCAGCTCCAAACTCGGCAGAAGCTCCTACAATGAGCAGTTCTTC
CVSSSKLGRSSYNEQFF
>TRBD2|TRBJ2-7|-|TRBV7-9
TGTGCCAGCAGCTTGTCCGGGACTAGCGGATCCTACGAGCAGTACTTC
CASSLSGTSGSYEQYF
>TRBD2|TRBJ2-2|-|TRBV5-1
TGCGCCAGCTTCGGGAGGGGCACCGGGGAGCTGTTTTTT
CASFGRGTGELFF
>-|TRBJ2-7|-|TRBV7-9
TGTGCCAGCAGCTTTACCGCCTACGAGCAGTACTTC
CASSFTAYEQYF
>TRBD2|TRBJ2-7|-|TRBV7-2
TGTGCCAGCAGCCCCCGCAGCGGGGATTACGAGCAGTACTTC
CASSPRSGDYEQYF
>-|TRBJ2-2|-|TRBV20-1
TGCAGTGCCCGGCAGGGGTCCCGCACCGGGGAGCTGTTTTTT
CSARQGSRTGELFF
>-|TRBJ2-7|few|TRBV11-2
TGTGCCAGCAGCTTAGATTTGGGGGTTTCCTCCTACGAGCAGTACTTC
CASSLDLGVSSYEQYF
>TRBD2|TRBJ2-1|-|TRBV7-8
TGTGCCAGCAGCATTTGGACTAGCGGCTCATCCTACAATGAGCAGTTCTTC
CASSIWTSGSSYNEQFF
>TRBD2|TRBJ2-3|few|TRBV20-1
TGCAGTGCCCCTAGTAGGAGCGGGAGGGCCACAGATACGCAGTATTTT
CSAPSRSGRATDTQYF
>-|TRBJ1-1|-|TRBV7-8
TGTGCCAGCAGCCCCCGGGACCCCCAGTTGAACACTGAAGCTTTCTTT
CASSPRDPQLNTEAFF
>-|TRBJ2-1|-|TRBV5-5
TGTGCCAGCAGAGTGCTGACAGGTAATGAGCAGTTCTTC
CASRVLTGNEQFF
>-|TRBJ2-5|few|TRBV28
TGTGCCAGCAGTTTAATGCCGCATGTCCGAACAGGAGAGACCCAGTACTTC
CASSLMPHVRTGETQYF
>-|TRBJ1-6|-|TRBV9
TGTGCCAGCAGCGAGGGAATACAGGATTATAATTCACCCCTCCACTTT
CASSEGIQDYNSPLHF
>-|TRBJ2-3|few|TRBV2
TGTGCCAGCCTCCTTTCCACAGATACGCAGTATTTT
CASLLSTDTQYF
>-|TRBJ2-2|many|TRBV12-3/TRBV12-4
TGTGCCAGCAGTTTAACTTGGGCCGGGGAGCTGTTTTTT
CASSLTWAGELFF
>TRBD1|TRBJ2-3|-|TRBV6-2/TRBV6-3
TGTGCCACCCAGGGGGCGCAGATTTGGGATACGCAGTATTTT
CATQGAQIWDTQYF
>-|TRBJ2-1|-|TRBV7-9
TGTGCCAGCAGAACATCGGACGGCAGCTCCTACAATGAGCAGTTCTTC
CASRTSDGSSYNEQFF
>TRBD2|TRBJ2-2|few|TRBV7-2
TGTGCCAGCAGCTTACCGAATTTTGGGACTAGCGGGGTGAACACCGGGGAGCTGTTTTTT
CASSLPNFGTSGVNTGELFF
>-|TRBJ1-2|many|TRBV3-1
TGTGCCAGCAGCCAAGTGGGTGGCTACACCTTC
CASSQVGGYTF
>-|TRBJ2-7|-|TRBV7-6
TGTGCCAGCAGCTTACAGAACGTCTACGAGCAGTACTTC
CASSLQNVYEQYF
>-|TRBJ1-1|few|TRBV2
TGTGCCAGCAGTGAACAACAGCTTGAAGCTTTCTTT
CASSEQQLEAFF
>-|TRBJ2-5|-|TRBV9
TGTGCCAGCAGCGTAGCGGCAGGTCAAGAGACCCAGTACTTC
CASSVAAGQETQYF
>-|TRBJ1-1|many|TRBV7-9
TGTGCCAGCAGCCCCCCACAGACTGAAGCTTTCTTT
CASSPPQTEAFF
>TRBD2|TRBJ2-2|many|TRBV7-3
TGTGCCAGCAGTCAAGATAGCGGGAGCAACACCGGGGAGCTGTTTTTT
CASSQDSGSNTGELFF
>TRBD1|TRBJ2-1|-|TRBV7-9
TGTGCCAGCAGCCCGGGACAGGGTGAGGATGAGCAGTTCTTC
CASSPGQGEDEQFF
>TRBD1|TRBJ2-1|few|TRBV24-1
TGTGCCACCAGTGATTCTAACCGGGGACAGAGCAATGAGCAGTTCTTC
CATSDSNRGQSNEQFF
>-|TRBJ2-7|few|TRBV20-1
TGCAGTGCAAAACAAGACTACGAGCAGTACTTC
CSAKQDYEQYF
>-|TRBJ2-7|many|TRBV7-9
TGTGCCAGCAGCGTGGGGGGGCTTAGCTCCTACGAGCAGTACTTC
CASSVGGLSSYEQYF
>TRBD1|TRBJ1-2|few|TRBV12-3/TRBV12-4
TGTGCCAGCAGTTTAATGAAGGGGGCGCAGGGCTACACCTTC
CASSLMKGAQGYTF
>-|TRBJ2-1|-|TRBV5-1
TGCGCCAGCAGCTTCCCCGGGGGAAAACCCTACAATGAGCAGTTCTTC
CASSFPGGKPYNEQFF
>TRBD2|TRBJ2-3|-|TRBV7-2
TGTGCCAGCAGCTTAGCTGGTCTAGCGGGAGGGTTCTCAGATACGCAGTATTTT
CASSLAGLAGGFSDTQYF
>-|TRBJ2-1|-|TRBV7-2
TGTGCCAGCAGCTTAGCCATCGGGGACTTCAATGAGCAGTTCTTC
CASSLAIGDFNEQFF
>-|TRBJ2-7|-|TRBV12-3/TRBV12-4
TGTGCCAGCAGCTCAGGGTATGTCTCCTACGAGCAGTACTTC
CASSSGYVSYEQYF
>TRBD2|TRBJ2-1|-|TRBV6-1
TGTGCCAGCAGTGCAAGACTAGCGGGAGGGCTGAACAATGAGCAGTTCTTC
CASSARLAGGLNNEQFF
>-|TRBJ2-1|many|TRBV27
TGTGCCAGCAGCCGGGGGTATAATGAGCAGTTCTTC
CASSRGYNEQFF
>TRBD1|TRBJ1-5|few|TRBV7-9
TGTGCCAGCAGCGGACAGGACTACAATCAGCCCCAGCATTTT
CASSGQDYNQPQHF
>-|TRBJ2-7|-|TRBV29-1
TGCAGCGTGGGGGGACATTACTACGAGCAGTACTTC
CSVGGHYYEQYF
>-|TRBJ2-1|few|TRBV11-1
TGTGCCAGCAGCTTAGAGCGACAGGTTATCAATGAGCAGTTCTTC
CASSLERQVINEQFF
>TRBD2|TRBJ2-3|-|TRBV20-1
TGCAGTGCTAGAGCAGCGGGAGGTGCAGATACGCAGTATTTT
CSARAAGGADTQYF